The TCR beta chain described here comes from a study of cytomegalovirus exposure and HLA in healthy donors. Study background: Genotyping of 398 donors showed that about 83% belonged to the Caucasian-associated ancestry cluster.

Findings and caveats of the study: In an earlier analysis, most TCR beta V segments were productive about 87% or about 30% of the time. In a later analysis, several top co-occurrence clusters appeared linked to parvovirus B19, influenza, CMV and Epstein-Barr virus.

Germline CDR1 and CDR2: SNHLY and FYNNEI. The CDR3 extends over 14 amino acids. The ends were cut back, 4 bases at V and 7 bases at J, with 14 bases in the middle. In the PCR, 60 Vbeta and 13 Jbeta primers were used. Methods used by the authors: A follow-up analysis tallied around 80 million unique TCR beta chains, approximately 10 million shared. Using immunoSEQ multiplex PCR, the repertoire was profiled, and TCRdb retains in-frame clones only, with some absent. Clonal size and the V and J genes are those of that table, whereas D and trimming came from the DNA. The sample includes 100,000 to 120,000 clones, more than 60% of them seen just once. Regarding this clone: Its antigen is currently unknown.

The chain employs TRBV2 and TRBJ1-5, with unresolved D. The origin of this receptor is a male donor in good health and CMV-seronegative. The sequencing input was PBMCs. CDR3: CASSVGSTKQPQHF. The DNA for the CDR3 is TGTGCCAGCAGTGTGGGCTCAACCAAACAGCCCCAGCATTTT.